Listed below are T cell receptor beta chains from one sample, sequenced in a study of blood T cell repertoires in COVID-19. Sequenced by immunoSEQ multiplex PCR; TCRdb stores in-frame clones only, minus some. The sample contains 250,000 to 350,000 clones, 75% to 90% of which appear only once. Sample: peripheral blood. Receptor source: a woman aged 50 to 60 with COVID-19, enrolled during active disease. Both conserved end residues are part of each CDR3. The D gene is left open where the match is weak. Clone size is stated in some rows and not others, as once, few, many or a class when expanded.

CASSRTSGSEYEQYF,TGCGCCAGCAGCCGGACTAGCGGGAGTGAATACGAGCAGTACTTC,TRBV4-1,TRBD2,TRBJ2-7,once,15
CASSPRTGTATYEQYF,TGTGCCAGCTCACCCCGGACAGGGACTGCAACCTACGAGCAGTACTTC,TRBV18,TRBD1,TRBJ2-7,-,16
CASSFFSGYAYNEQFF,TGTGCCAGCAGTTTTTTCTCAGGGTACGCCTACAATGAGCAGTTCTTC,TRBV27,-,TRBJ2-1,-,16
CASSLGTGDEQFF,TGTGCCAGCAGCTTAGGGACTGGGGATGAGCAGTTCTTC,TRBV11-2,-,TRBJ2-1,once,13
CASRARTGGTNEQYF,TGTGCCAGCAGAGCCAGGACAGGGGGCACGAACGAGCAGTACTTC,TRBV6-5,TRBD1,TRBJ2-7,-,15
CASRGQALNTEAFF,TGCGCCAGCAGAGGACAGGCACTGAACACTGAAGCTTTCTTT,TRBV5-1,TRBD1,TRBJ1-1,-,14
CASSVGTVSGNTIYF,TGTGCCAGCAGCGTGGGGACAGTCTCTGGAAACACCATATATTTT,TRBV11-2,TRBD1,TRBJ1-3,-,15
CASSQLSGRVTGELFF,TGCGCCAGCAGTCAACTGAGCGGGAGGGTAACCGGGGAGCTGTTTTTT,TRBV23-1,TRBD2,TRBJ2-2,-,16
CASSLAGVRETQYF,TGTGCCAGCAGCTTAGCGGGAGTAAGGGAGACCCAGTACTTC,TRBV7-2,-,TRBJ2-5,-,14
CASSPGVRGVQYF,TGTGCCAGCAGTCCCGGGGTCCGAGGTGTTCAGTACTTC,TRBV12-3/TRBV12-4,-,TRBJ2-4,-,13
CASSPELLAGLAKNIQYF,TGTGCCAGCAGTCCGGAACTACTAGCGGGGCTAGCCAAAAACATTCAGTACTTC,TRBV6-2/TRBV6-3,TRBD2,TRBJ2-4,-,18
CASSPLAGLSTDTQYF,TGTGCCAGCAGCCCACTAGCGGGCCTTAGCACAGATACGCAGTATTTT,TRBV7-2,TRBD2,TRBJ2-3,-,16
CRDRLALHF,TGCCGCGACCGTTTAGCCCTCCACTTT,TRBV29-1,-,TRBJ1-6,few,9
CSATELTEAFF,TGCAGTGCGACAGAACTCACTGAAGCTTTCTTT,TRBV20-1,-,TRBJ1-1,-,11
CASSRLAGTQETQYF,TGCGCCAGCAGCCGTCTAGCGGGTACGCAAGAGACCCAGTACTTC,TRBV5-1,TRBD2,TRBJ2-5,-,15
CASSTRTGGNEQYF,TGTGCCAGCAGCACGCGGACAGGGGGCAACGAGCAGTACTTC,TRBV7-2,TRBD1,TRBJ2-7,-,14
CATRDRFSYEQYF,TGTGCCACCAGAGACAGGTTCTCCTACGAGCAGTACTTC,TRBV15,-,TRBJ2-7,-,13
CASSTTSGGGETQYF,TGCGCCAGCAGCACGACTAGCGGGGGAGGGGAGACCCAGTACTTC,TRBV5-1,TRBD2,TRBJ2-5,once,15
CASFLNRESYGYTF,TGTGCCAGCTTCCTAAACAGGGAATCCTATGGCTACACCTTC,TRBV18,-,TRBJ1-2,-,14
CAWRQPGLRYEQYF,TGTGCCTGGAGGCAACCGGGACTTAGATACGAGCAGTACTTC,TRBV30,-,TRBJ2-7,-,14
CASSTLGQGPRPQHF,TGTGCCAGCAGCACTTTGGGACAGGGGCCCCGGCCCCAGCATTTT,TRBV11-2,TRBD1,TRBJ1-5,-,15
CASSVGTGATYEQYF,TGTGCCAGCAGCGTGGGGACAGGGGCAACCTACGAGCAGTACTTC,TRBV9,TRBD1,TRBJ2-7,-,15
CASSRIGRDNYEQYF,TGTGCCAGCAGCCGGATTGGACGGGACAACTACGAGCAGTACTTC,TRBV5-4,-,TRBJ2-7,-,15